The 22 T cell receptor beta chains presented below share a single source sample, sequenced in a study of human T cells and chemical hapten exposure. Specified time point: pre-sensitization, week 0. Treatment denoted: therapeutic diphenylcyclopropenone sensitization with weekly scalp DPC. Each CDR3 protein gets one entry after TCRdb re-called the RACE reads with MiXCR. The sample lists more than 250,000 distinct CDR3 sequences; over 8% were seen once. Sequencing was performed on whole blood, taken in connection with sensitization to the hapten diphenylcyclopropenone (DPC). The receptors stem from a woman between 40 and 55 years old with alopecia areata. Some clones in this sample may be carry-over from other donors' samples.

This clonotype was found many times. The rearrangement joins TRBV29-1 to TRBJ2-1; TRBD2 aligns across 9 bases. The V and J ends lost 2 bases and 9 bases, in that order; junction bases with no gene match: 11. This CDR3 has 15 amino acids. Germline loops: CDR1 SQVTM, CDR2 ANQGSEA. The CDR3 bases are TGCAGCGTTGAACCCGGGCTAGCGGGAAAGAGTGAGCAGTTCTTC. Translating gives CSVEPGLAGKSEQFF.

This clonotype was seen many times. The chain combines TRBV6-5 with TRBJ2-1, with D possibly TRBD2 on 5 matching bases. Between the trimmed V and J ends, which lost 0 bases and 9 bases, there was a span of 15 bases. The germline gives CDR1 MNHEY, CDR2 SVGAGI. The CDR3 has 15 residues. CDR3 sequence: CASSYSKRGSAEQFF. The CDR3, as DNA: TGTGCCAGCAGTTACTCGAAACGCGGGTCGGCTGAGCAGTTCTTC.

The chain recombines TRBV5-1 with TRBJ2-4, with a possible D match to TRBD2 (7 bases). V lost 2 bases to trimming and J lost 3 bases, with 24 bases between them. CDR1 is SGHRS, CDR2 YFSETQ, per germline. The length of the CDR3 is 19 residues. CDR3 amino acids: CASSLRAGGRGYSKNIQYF. CDR3 nucleotides: TGCGCCAGCAGCTTAAGAGCCGGAGGGAGGGGGTACAGCAAAAACATTCAGTACTTC.

This clonotype was seen many times. This chain connects TRBV9 to TRBJ2-3; D is uncertain. Trimming took off 0 bases at V and 4 bases at J, with 6 bases between the two ends. The CDR3 loop spans 13 amino acids. The germline V gene encodes CDR1 SGDLS and CDR2 YYNGEE. The CDR3 bases are TGTGCCAGCAGCGTAGCAAGTCCAGATACGCAGTATTTT. Protein: CASSVASPDTQYF.

Note on this clonotype: This clone may be a read error of a much larger clone one base away. The chain recombines TRBV28 with TRBJ1-2, with a tentative D call TRBD1 (5 bases). V gave up 6 bases and J gave up 4 bases, with 9 bases separating them. The CDR3 totals 12 residues. CDR1 is MDHEN and CDR2 is SYDVKM in the germline V gene. CDR3: CASRLTAYGYTF. The CDR3 DNA is TGTGCCAGCAGATTGACAGCCTATGGCTACACCTTC.

Regarding this clonotype: A read error may produce the germline difference seen at one junction end. The chain is built from TRBV2 and TRBJ2-7; 10 nucleotides match TRBD1. Germline V gene sequence: CDR1 SNHLY, CDR2 FYNNEI. The CDR3 totals 13 residues. CDR3 residues: CASSVLTPGQGHF. CDR3 sequence (DNA): TGTGCCAGCAGTGTTCTGACGCCGGGACAGGGGCACTTC.

This clonotype showed up just a few times. The V call is TRBV2, the J call TRBJ2-3; no clear D. Trimming cost V 4 bases and J 9 bases, with 14 bases left between them. This CDR3 comprises 13 residues. CDR1 is SNHLY, CDR2 FYNNEI, per germline. This CDR3 reads CASSGESANTQYF. The CDR3 nucleotides are TGTGCCAGCAGTGGGGAATCTGCCAACACGCAGTATTTT.

This clonotype was picked up a small number of times. This chain connects TRBV7-9 to TRBJ2-1, with 9 bases aligning to TRBD2. V shed 4 bases and J 5 bases; nucleotides not matched to a gene: 6. This CDR3 has 15 residues. Germline CDR1 reads SEHNR; CDR2 reads FQNEAQ (reference sequence). The CDR3 DNA sequence: TGTGCCAGCAGCTCACTAGTAGCGGGGGACAATGAGCAGTTCTTC. It yields the protein CASSSLVAGDNEQFF. Full variable domain (outside the CDR3, taken from reference TRBV7-9 and TRBJ2-1): DTGVSQNPRHKITKRGQNVTFRCDPISEHNRLYWYRQTLGQGPEFLTYFQNEAQLEKSRLLSDRFSAERPKGSFSTLEIQRTEQGDSAMYLCASSSLVAGDNEQFFGPGTRLTVL.

Ten or more counts support this clonotype. The gene calls are TRBV20-1 and TRBJ2-5; 7 nucleotides line up with TRBD1. This CDR3 has 13 residues. Trimming removed 6 bases from V and 5 bases from J; junction bases left unmatched: 9. Germline V gene lookup returns CDR1 DFQATT and CDR2 SNEGSKA (reference sequence). CDR3: CSARRQGFETQYF. Here the CDR3 DNA reads TGCAGTGCCCGACGACAGGGTTTCGAGACCCAGTACTTC.

The chain recombines TRBV20-1 with TRBJ2-7; D is ambiguous. Germline V gene sequence: CDR1 DFQATT, CDR2 SNEGSKA (reference sequence). Trimming left V 0 bases short and J 0 bases short, with 12 bases between. The CDR3 is 15 amino acids. The CDR3 region has the DNA TGCAGTGCTAGAGATAAGACCAGGAGCTCCTACGAGCAGTACTTC. It is translated as CSARDKTRSSYEQYF.

This clonotype was seen repeatedly, ten times or more. The chain employs TRBV28 and TRBJ2-7; 7 bases fit TRBD1. Germline V gives CDR1 MDHEN, CDR2 SYDVKM. Germline trimming cut 4 bases from V and 5 bases from J; bases unmatched to any gene: 8. The CDR3 runs to 14 residues. As DNA, the CDR3 is TGTGCCAGCAGTTCTCAAGGACAGGACGACGAGCAGTACTTC. Its translation is CASSSQGQDDEQYF. The full variable domain, with the rest looked up from reference TRBV28 and TRBJ2-7, is DVKVTQSSRYLVKRTGEKVFLECVQDMDHENMFWYRQDPGLGLRLIYFSYDVKMKEKGDIPEGYSVSREKKERFSLILESASTNQTSMYLCASSSQGQDDEQYFGPGTRLTVT.

CDR3 DNA: TGTGCCAGCAGTTCCCTGCTCGGACTACTACCGGGGACCTACAATGAGCAGTTCTTC. It yields the protein CASSSLLGLLPGTYNEQFF. The rearrangement uses TRBV6-7 and TRBJ2-1; possible D gene TRBD2, 6 bases. TRBV6-7 is known as an ORF, though its function is uncertain. Trimming took 4 bases from V and 2 from J, leaving 24 bases between them. The CDR3 loop spans 19 amino acids.

The chain links TRBV7-2 to TRBJ1-3; D unclear. Trimming cost V 10 bases and J 0 bases, with 16 bases left between them. This CDR3 has 15 residues. CDR1 is SGHTA, CDR2 FQGNSA, per germline. The CDR3 loop reads CATARRPNSGNTIYF. CDR3 nucleotide sequence: TGTGCCACCGCCCGCAGGCCCAACTCTGGAAACACCATATATTTT.

This clonotype was recorded at least ten times. The chain links TRBV28 to TRBJ1-3, with D possibly matching TRBD1 (6 bases). The CDR3 runs to 15 residues. Trimming left V 3 bases short and J 4 bases short, with 13 bases between. Germline values: CDR1 MDHEN, CDR2 SYDVKM. This chain's CDR3 is CASSFVGAGGNTIYF. CDR3 nucleotides: TGTGCCAGCAGTTTTGTGGGGGCTGGAGGAAACACCATATATTTT.

This chain's CDR3 is CASSHRGSVRGPNEQFF. The CDR3 DNA sequence: TGTGCCAGCAGTCACCGTGGCTCAGTCCGGGGGCCCAATGAGCAGTTCTTC. The chain has TRBV7-2 and TRBJ2-1, with D perhaps given as TRBD1 or TRBD2 (6 bases each). V lost 6 bases and J 6 bases, leaving 24 bases between the germline ends. Germline V gene data show CDR1 as SGHTA and CDR2 as FQGNSA. The CDR3 runs to 17 residues.

This sequence joins TRBV7-2 and TRBJ2-3; TRBD2 matches at 9 bases. The V gene's germline CDR1 is SGHTA and CDR2 FQGNSA. With 5 bases clipped from V and 1 base from J, the junction kept 7 bases outside the gene matches. This CDR3 has 16 amino acids. The CDR3: CASSTRIAGGTDTQYF. CDR3 coding DNA: TGTGCCAGCAGCACCCGGATAGCGGGGGGCACAGATACGCAGTATTTT.

This clonotype was found a few times. V is TRBV7-2 and J is TRBJ2-5; D might be TRBD2 (5 bases). Trimming took 5 bases from V and 0 from J, leaving 7 bases between them. The CDR3 extends over 13 amino acids. The germline CDR1 and CDR2 sequences are SGHTA and FQGNSA. The DNA of the CDR3 is TGTGCCAGCAGCAAGACTAACCAAGAGACCCAGTACTTC. Translation: CASSKTNQETQYF. The variable domain in full, with the rest retrieved from reference TRBV7-2 and TRBJ2-5, is GAGVSQSPSNKVTEKGKDVELRCDPISGHTALYWYRQSLGQGLEFLIYFQGNSAPDKSGLPSDRFSAERTGGSVSTLTIQRTQQEDSAVYLCASSKTNQETQYFGPGTRLLVL.

This clonotype was recorded a few times. This rearrangement joins TRBV20-1 to TRBJ2-7; a possible D gene is TRBD1 (6 bases). This CDR3 has 15 amino acids. V was shortened by 1 base and J by 5 bases, with 18 bases between the two germline ends. Germline V gene sequence: CDR1 DFQATT, CDR2 SNEGSKA (reference sequence). CDR3 sequence reads: CSARVLRGHYHEQYF. CDR3 nucleotides: TGCAGTGCTAGAGTTCTTCGGGGACATTACCACGAGCAGTACTTC.

The chain uses TRBV20-1 and TRBJ2-7, with D possibly matching TRBD1 (5 bases). The V gene's germline CDR1 is DFQATT and CDR2 SNEGSKA (reference sequence). The V gene lost 5 bases and the J gene lost 4 bases, with 15 bases spanning the gap. This CDR3 has 13 residues. The CDR3: CSAPQGSRYEQYF. The CDR3 coding sequence is TGCAGTGCTCCGCAGGGTTCCCGGTACGAGCAGTACTTC.

V gene TRBV19 combines with J gene TRBJ2-2, with 8 bases matching TRBD2. Germline V lookup: CDR1 LNHDA, CDR2 SQIVND (reference sequence). This CDR3 has 15 amino acids. V gave up 8 bases and J gave up 4 bases; unmatched junction bases: 9. CDR3 DNA: TGTGCCAGTGTGGAGCGGGAGACGAGCACCGGGGAGCTGTTTTTT. This sequence encodes CASVERETSTGELFF.

The chain employs TRBV6-5 and TRBJ2-1; D unclear. This CDR3 is 17 amino acids long. Germline V lookup: CDR1 MNHEY, CDR2 SVGAGI. Trimming removed 5 bases at V and 0 bases at J, with 17 bases between. CDR3 loop: CASSTTSSIHSYNEQFF. As DNA, the CDR3 is TGTGCCAGCAGTACCACATCCTCGATTCACTCCTACAATGAGCAGTTCTTC.

This clonotype occurred many times. The chain carries TRBV5-1 and TRBJ2-7, with D possibly being TRBD1 (6 bases). Germline values: CDR1 SGHRS, CDR2 YFSETQ. This CDR3 is built from 14 residues. Trimming removed 4 bases at V and 2 bases at J, with 13 bases between. The CDR3 here is CASSVRDKTYEQYF. The CDR3 region has the DNA TGCGCCAGCAGCGTCCGGGACAAAACCTACGAGCAGTACTTC.